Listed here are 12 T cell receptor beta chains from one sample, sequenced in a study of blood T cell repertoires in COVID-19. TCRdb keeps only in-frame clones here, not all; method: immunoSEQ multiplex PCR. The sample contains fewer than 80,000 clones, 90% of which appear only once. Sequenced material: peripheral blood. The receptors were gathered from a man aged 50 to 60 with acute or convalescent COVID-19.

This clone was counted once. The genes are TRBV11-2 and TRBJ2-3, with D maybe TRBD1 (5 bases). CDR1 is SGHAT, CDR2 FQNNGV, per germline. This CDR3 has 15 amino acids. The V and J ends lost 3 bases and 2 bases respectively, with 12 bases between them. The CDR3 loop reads CASSFQGENTDTQYF. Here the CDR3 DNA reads TGTGCCAGCAGCTTTCAGGGTGAGAACACAGATACGCAGTATTTT. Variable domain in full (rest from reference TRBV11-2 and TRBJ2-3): EAGVAQSPRYKIIEKRQSVAFWCNPISGHATLYWYQQILGQGPKLLIQFQNNGVVDDSQLPKDRFSAERLKGVDSTLKIQPAKLEDSAVYLCASSFQGENTDTQYFGPGTRLTVL.

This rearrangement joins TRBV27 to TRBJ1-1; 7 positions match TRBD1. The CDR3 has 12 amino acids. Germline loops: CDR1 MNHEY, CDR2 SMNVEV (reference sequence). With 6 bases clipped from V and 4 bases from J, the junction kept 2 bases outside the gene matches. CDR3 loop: CASRTGSTEAFF. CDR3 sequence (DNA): TGTGCCAGCAGGACAGGGAGCACTGAAGCTTTCTTT.

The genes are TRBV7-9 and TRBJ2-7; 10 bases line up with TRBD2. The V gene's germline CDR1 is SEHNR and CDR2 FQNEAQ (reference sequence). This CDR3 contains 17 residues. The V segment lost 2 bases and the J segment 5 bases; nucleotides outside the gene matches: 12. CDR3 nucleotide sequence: TGTGCCAGCAGCTTAATAGCTAGCGGGAGAAGTGTCCACGAGCAGTACTTC. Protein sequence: CASSLIASGRSVHEQYF.

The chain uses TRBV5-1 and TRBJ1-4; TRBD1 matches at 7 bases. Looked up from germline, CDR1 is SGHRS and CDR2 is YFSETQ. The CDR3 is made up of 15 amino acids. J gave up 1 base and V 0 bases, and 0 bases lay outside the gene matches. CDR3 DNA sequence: TGCGCCAGCAGCTTGGACAGGGGAACTAATGAAAAACTGTTTTTT. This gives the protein CASSLDRGTNEKLFF.

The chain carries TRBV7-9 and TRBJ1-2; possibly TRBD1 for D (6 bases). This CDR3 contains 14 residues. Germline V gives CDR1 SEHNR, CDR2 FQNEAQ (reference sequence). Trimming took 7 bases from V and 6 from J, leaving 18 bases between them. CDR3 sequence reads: CASTLTGDGHGYTF. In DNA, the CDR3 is TGTGCCAGCACCCTGACAGGAGACGGGCATGGCTACACCTTC. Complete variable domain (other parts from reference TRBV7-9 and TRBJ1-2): DTGVSQNPRHKITKRGQNVTFRCDPISEHNRLYWYRQTLGQGPEFLTYFQNEAQLEKSRLLSDRFSAERPKGSFSTLEIQRTEQGDSAMYLCASTLTGDGHGYTFGSGTRLTVV.

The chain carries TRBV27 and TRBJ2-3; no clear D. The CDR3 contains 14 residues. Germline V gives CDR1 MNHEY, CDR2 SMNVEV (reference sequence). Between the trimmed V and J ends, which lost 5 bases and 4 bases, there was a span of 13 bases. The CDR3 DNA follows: TGTGCCAGCAGTCCCCTAGGCCCCCCAGATACGCAGTATTTT. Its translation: CASSPLGPPDTQYF.

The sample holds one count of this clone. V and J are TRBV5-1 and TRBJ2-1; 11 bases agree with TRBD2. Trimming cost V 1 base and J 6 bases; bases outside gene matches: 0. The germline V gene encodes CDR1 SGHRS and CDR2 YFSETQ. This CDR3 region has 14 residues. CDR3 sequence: CASSLTSGSNEQFF. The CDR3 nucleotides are TGCGCCAGCAGCTTGACTAGCGGGAGCAATGAGCAGTTCTTC.

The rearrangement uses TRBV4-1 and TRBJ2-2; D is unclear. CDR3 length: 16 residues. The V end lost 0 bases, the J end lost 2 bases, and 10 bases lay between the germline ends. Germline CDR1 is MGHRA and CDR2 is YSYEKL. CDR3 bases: TGCGCCAGCAGCCAAGAGAGTTACAGAAACACCGGGGAGCTGTTTTTT. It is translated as CASSQESYRNTGELFF.

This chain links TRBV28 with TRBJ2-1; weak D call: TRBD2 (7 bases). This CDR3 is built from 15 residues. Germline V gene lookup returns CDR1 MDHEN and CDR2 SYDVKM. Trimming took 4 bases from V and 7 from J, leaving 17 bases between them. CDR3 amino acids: CASSSLGGGSNEQFF. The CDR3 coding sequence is TGTGCCAGCAGTTCCCTGGGGGGCGGGAGTAATGAGCAGTTCTTC.

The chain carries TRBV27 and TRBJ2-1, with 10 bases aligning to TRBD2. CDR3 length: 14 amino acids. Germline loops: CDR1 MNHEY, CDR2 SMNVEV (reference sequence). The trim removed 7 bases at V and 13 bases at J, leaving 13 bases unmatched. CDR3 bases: TGTGCCAGCAATTCCCTAGCGGGAGCTAACCTTCAGTTCTTC. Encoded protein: CASNSLAGANLQFF.

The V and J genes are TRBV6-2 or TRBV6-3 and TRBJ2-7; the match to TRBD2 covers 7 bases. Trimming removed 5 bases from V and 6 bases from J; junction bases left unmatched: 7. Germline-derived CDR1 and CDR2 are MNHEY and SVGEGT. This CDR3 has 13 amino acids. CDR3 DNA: TGTGCCAGCAGTGCCAGACTAGCCGGCGAGCAGTACTTC. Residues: CASSARLAGEQYF.

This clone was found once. The CDR3 spells CASSQGVLNQPQHF. The CDR3 DNA sequence: TGTGCCAGCAGCCAGGGGGTCCTCAATCAGCCCCAGCATTTT. The V and J genes are TRBV5-6 and TRBJ1-5, with TRBD1 matching over 7 bases. The CDR3 runs 14 residues. Germline loops: CDR1 SGHDT, CDR2 YYEEEE. The ends lost 4 bases at V and 3 bases at J; junction bases unmatched: 4.